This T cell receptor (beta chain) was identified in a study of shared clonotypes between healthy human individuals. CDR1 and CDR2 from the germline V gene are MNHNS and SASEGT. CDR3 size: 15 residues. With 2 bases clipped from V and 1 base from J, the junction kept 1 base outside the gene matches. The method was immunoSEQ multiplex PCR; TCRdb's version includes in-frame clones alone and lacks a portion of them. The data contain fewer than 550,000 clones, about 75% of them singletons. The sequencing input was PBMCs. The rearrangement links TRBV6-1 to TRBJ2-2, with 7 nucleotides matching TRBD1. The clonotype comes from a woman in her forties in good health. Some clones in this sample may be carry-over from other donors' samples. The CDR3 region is CASSEWDRNTGELFF. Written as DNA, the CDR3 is TGTGCCAGCAGTGAATGGGACAGGAACACCGGGGAGCTGTTTTTT.